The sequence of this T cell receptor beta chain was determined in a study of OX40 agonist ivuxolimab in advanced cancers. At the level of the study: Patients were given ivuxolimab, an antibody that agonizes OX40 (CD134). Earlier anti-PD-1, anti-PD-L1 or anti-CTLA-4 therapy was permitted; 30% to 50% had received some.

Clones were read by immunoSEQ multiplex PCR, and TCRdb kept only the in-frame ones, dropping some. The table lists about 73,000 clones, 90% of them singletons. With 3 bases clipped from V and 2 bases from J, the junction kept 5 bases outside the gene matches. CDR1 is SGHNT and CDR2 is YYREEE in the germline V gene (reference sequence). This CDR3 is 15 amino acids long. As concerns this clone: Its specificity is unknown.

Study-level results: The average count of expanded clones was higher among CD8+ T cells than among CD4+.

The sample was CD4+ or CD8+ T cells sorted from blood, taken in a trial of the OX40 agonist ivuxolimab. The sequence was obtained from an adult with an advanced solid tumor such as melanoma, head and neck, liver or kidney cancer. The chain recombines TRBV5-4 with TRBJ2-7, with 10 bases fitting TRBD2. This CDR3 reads CASSSRTSGTYEQYF. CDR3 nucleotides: TGTGCCAGCAGCTCCCGGACTAGCGGTACCTACGAGCAGTACTTC.